This entry is about one T cell receptor beta chain. Just one base apart from a much larger clone, this may be a read error. This record belongs to a study of tumor-infiltrating lymphocytes in oesophageal squamous cell carcinoma. The germline CDR1 and CDR2 sequences are SEHNR and FQNEAQ (reference sequence). This CDR3 spans 15 amino acids. TCRdb re-called the PCR reads with MiXCR, one entry per CDR3 protein. The sample shows over 9,500 distinct CDR3 sequences, approximately 49% of them seen only once. This sequence was found in a male donor with esophageal squamous cell carcinoma. The source material was esophageal tumor tissue. The rearrangement uses TRBV7-9 and TRBJ2-5; D may correspond to TRBD1 or TRBD2 (6 bases each). The J call is doubtful: the DNA matches TRBJ2-1 better. The CDR3 sequence is CVSSGRQGRYNEQFF. DNA for the CDR3: TGTGTCAGCAGCGGACGGCAGGGGAGGTACAATGAGCAGTTCTTC.